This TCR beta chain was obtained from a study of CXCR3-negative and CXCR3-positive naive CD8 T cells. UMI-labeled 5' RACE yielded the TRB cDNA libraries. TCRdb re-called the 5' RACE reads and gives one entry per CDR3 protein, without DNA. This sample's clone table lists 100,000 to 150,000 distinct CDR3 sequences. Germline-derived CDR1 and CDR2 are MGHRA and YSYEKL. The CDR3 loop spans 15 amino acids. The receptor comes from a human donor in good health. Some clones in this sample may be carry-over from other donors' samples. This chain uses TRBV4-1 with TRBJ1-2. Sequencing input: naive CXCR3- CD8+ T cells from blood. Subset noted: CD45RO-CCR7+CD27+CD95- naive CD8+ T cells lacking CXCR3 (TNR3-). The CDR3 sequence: CASSRDDQENYGYTF.